A selection of T cell receptor beta chains follows, all from one sample in a study of human T cells and chemical hapten exposure. Each CDR3 protein is one row after TCRdb ran MiXCR on the RACE reads. The table shows under 130,000 distinct CDR3 sequences, with 30% to 35% occurring only once. The sample in question was whole blood, obtained in connection with sensitization to the hapten diphenylcyclopropenone (DPC). These receptors originate from a man aged 35 to 55 with alopecia areata. Some clones in this sample may be carry-over from other donors' samples. Each CDR3 is given with its conserved first and last residue. D genes are given only for firm matches.

d_gene: NA; v_gene: TRBV7-9; j_gene: TRBJ2-4; CDR3aa: CASSWDDRDRYF
d_gene: TRBD2; v_gene: TRBV6-5; j_gene: TRBJ2-1; CDR3aa: CASSYGSGLAGASEQFF
d_gene: TRBD1; v_gene: TRBV7-2; j_gene: TRBJ1-1; CDR3aa: CASSLAGTAWAFF
d_gene: NA; v_gene: TRBV15; j_gene: TRBJ2-7; CDR3aa: CATSRDLVVAVPDEQYF
d_gene: NA; v_gene: TRBV20-1; j_gene: TRBJ2-5; CDR3aa: CSARLGGRETQYF
d_gene: TRBD1; v_gene: TRBV12-3/TRBV12-4; j_gene: TRBJ1-1; CDR3aa: CASSSRDRELLNTEAFF
d_gene: TRBD1; v_gene: TRBV20-1; j_gene: TRBJ2-3; CDR3aa: CSARDEDRASTDTQYF
d_gene: TRBD1; v_gene: TRBV7-3; j_gene: TRBJ2-3; CDR3aa: CASSLKGQSTDTQYF
d_gene: NA; v_gene: TRBV7-7; j_gene: TRBJ2-5; CDR3aa: CASSAQVLETQYF
d_gene: NA; v_gene: TRBV7-2; j_gene: TRBJ2-7; CDR3aa: CASSFRARTVRDEQYF
d_gene: TRBD1; v_gene: TRBV24-1; j_gene: TRBJ2-3; CDR3aa: CATSVPGQYLDARF
d_gene: NA; v_gene: TRBV29-1; j_gene: TRBJ2-5; CDR3aa: CSVEDRGSPSETQYF
d_gene: NA; v_gene: TRBV5-1; j_gene: TRBJ2-3; CDR3aa: CASSLAGSMTDTQYF
d_gene: NA; v_gene: TRBV7-8; j_gene: TRBJ2-5; CDR3aa: CASSQDLQETQYF
d_gene: NA; v_gene: TRBV7-9; j_gene: TRBJ2-7; CDR3aa: CASSLVGYEQYF